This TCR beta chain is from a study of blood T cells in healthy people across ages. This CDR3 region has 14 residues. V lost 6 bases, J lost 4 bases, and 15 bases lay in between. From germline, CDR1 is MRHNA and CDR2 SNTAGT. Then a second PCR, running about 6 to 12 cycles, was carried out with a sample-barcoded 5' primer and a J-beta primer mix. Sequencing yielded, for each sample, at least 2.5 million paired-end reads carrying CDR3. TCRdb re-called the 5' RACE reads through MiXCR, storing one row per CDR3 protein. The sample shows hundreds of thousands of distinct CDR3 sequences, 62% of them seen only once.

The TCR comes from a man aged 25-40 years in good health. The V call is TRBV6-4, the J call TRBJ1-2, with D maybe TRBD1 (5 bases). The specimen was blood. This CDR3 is CASRPGPRGYGYTF. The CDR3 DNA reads TGTGCCAGCAGACCGGGGCCAAGGGGCTATGGCTACACCTTC.